Following are 14 T cell receptor beta chains from one sample sequenced in a study of blood T cell repertoires in COVID-19. Produced via immunoSEQ multiplex PCR; TCRdb's table is partial and in-frame only. Here the sample spans 95,000 to 130,000 clones, roughly 80% being singletons. Sample: peripheral blood. These TCRs come from a man under 40 with acute or convalescent COVID-19.

Notes on this clone: The identical CDR3 is also encoded by other nucleotide sequences in the sample. V usage is TRBV30 and J usage is TRBJ1-2; D gene ambiguous. Trimming cost V 5 bases and J 1 base, with 5 bases left between them. The CDR3 is made up of 11 amino acids. The V gene's germline CDR1 is GTSNPN and CDR2 SVGIG (reference sequence). Written as DNA, the CDR3 is TGTGCCTGGTCCAATAACTATGGCTACACCTTC. Protein: CAWSNNYGYTF.

The genes are TRBV7-2 and TRBJ1-5, with no clear D. CDR1 is SGHTA, CDR2 FQGNSA, per germline. The CDR3 spans 14 residues. The V end lost 1 base, the J end lost 3 bases, and 7 bases lay between the germline ends. Here the CDR3 reads CASSLDPLNQPQHF. The DNA of the CDR3 is TGTGCCAGCAGCTTAGATCCCCTCAATCAGCCCCAGCATTTT. Complete variable domain (other parts from reference TRBV7-2 and TRBJ1-5): GAGVSQSPSNKVTEKGKDVELRCDPISGHTALYWYRQSLGQGLEFLIYFQGNSAPDKSGLPSDRFSAERTGGSVSTLTIQRTQQEDSAVYLCASSLDPLNQPQHFGDGTRLSIL.

V gene TRBV4-3 combines with J gene TRBJ2-5, with 10 bases matching TRBD2. This CDR3 spans 18 amino acids. The V segment lost 0 bases and the J segment 5 bases; nucleotides outside the gene matches: 12. Per the germline V gene, CDR1 is LGHNA and CDR2 is YSLEER. CDR3 DNA: TGCGCCAGCAGCCAAGATTTAGTAGCGGGGGGTCTCTGGGAGACCCAGTACTTC. Protein: CASSQDLVAGGLWETQYF.

This clone has just one count. The rearrangement joins TRBV10-3 to TRBJ2-6; possible D gene TRBD1, 5 bases. The CDR3 sequence is 15 residues long. Trimming pared 8 bases from V and 0 bases from J, leaving 11 bases between. The germline gives CDR1 ENHRY, CDR2 SYGVKD. The CDR3 sequence: CAIARAYSGANVLTF. CDR3 DNA sequence: TGTGCCATCGCCAGGGCCTACTCTGGGGCCAACGTCCTGACTTTC.

The V and J genes are TRBV6-1 and TRBJ1-3; TRBD1 is a possible D gene (6 bases). Germline CDR1 is MNHNS and CDR2 is SASEGT. V was pared by 0 bases and J by 0 bases, with 6 bases between. This CDR3 region has 15 residues. CDR3 DNA: TGTGCCAGCAGTGAAGCGGACAGCTCTGGAAACACCATATATTTT. Its translation: CASSEADSSGNTIYF.

Here the CDR3 reads CASKGTSGADTQYF. The CDR3 region has the DNA TGCGCCAGCAAGGGGACTAGCGGGGCAGATACGCAGTATTTT. The chain recombines TRBV5-1 with TRBJ2-3, with 13 positions matching TRBD2. V lost 6 bases, J lost 4 bases, and 2 bases stayed unmatched. This CDR3 spans 14 amino acids. Germline CDR1 and CDR2: SGHRS and YFSETQ.

The chain links TRBV6-2 or TRBV6-3 to TRBJ2-2; 14 nucleotides line up with TRBD2. Germline values: CDR1 MNHEY, CDR2 SVGEGT. This CDR3 is 18 amino acids long. V gave up 6 bases and J gave up 4 bases; unmatched junction bases: 10. CDR3 residues: CASSWTTSGRAVTGELFF. In DNA, the CDR3 is TGTGCCAGCAGCTGGACGACTAGCGGGAGGGCGGTCACCGGGGAGCTGTTTTTT.

CDR3 residues: CATSDPGGEDQPQHF. The CDR3 DNA sequence: TGTGCCACCAGTGACCCCGGGGGAGAGGATCAGCCCCAGCATTTT. This chain joins TRBV24-1 and TRBJ1-5; perhaps TRBD1 as D (5 bases). The CDR3 is made up of 15 amino acids. V lost 4 bases, J lost 5 bases, and 14 bases lay in between. Per germline, CDR1 KGHDR and CDR2 SFDVKD.

The chain links TRBV6-5 to TRBJ1-2; weak D call: TRBD1 (6 bases). Trimming took off 7 bases at V and 7 bases at J, with 16 bases between the two ends. The germline CDR1 and CDR2 sequences are MNHEY and SVGAGI. This CDR3 has 13 residues. The CDR3 DNA follows: TGTGCCAGCAAATTCATACGAGGGGGTGGCTACACCTTC. This translates into CASKFIRGGGYTF.

This clone was picked up a small number of times. The V call is TRBV7-3, the J call TRBJ2-3, with 9 bases identical to TRBD2. J was trimmed by 5 bases and V by 4 bases; bases with no gene match: 4. Looked up from germline, CDR1 is SGHTA and CDR2 is FQGTGA. The CDR3 runs 14 residues. The CDR3 spells CASSSAGGIDTQYF. DNA of the CDR3: TGTGCCAGCAGCTCAGCGGGGGGAATAGATACGCAGTATTTT.

In this sample, this clone turned up once. This chain connects TRBV6-4 to TRBJ2-1, with 10 bases identical to TRBD1. Germline-derived CDR1 and CDR2 are MRHNA and SNTAGT. The ends lost 4 bases at V and 6 bases at J; junction bases unmatched: 3. The CDR3 extends over 14 amino acids. The CDR3 DNA sequence: TGTGCCAGCAGTGTTGGGACAGGGGTCAATGAGCAGTTCTTC. It specifies CASSVGTGVNEQFF.

This chain's CDR3 is CASSLEQRVYGYTF. Written as DNA, the CDR3 is TGTGCCAGCAGCTTGGAACAGAGAGTCTATGGCTACACCTTC. This rearrangement joins TRBV5-6 to TRBJ1-2; D is unclear. In germline, CDR1 is SGHDT, CDR2 YYEEEE. The V gene lost 0 bases and the J gene lost 4 bases, with 10 bases spanning the gap. The CDR3 loop spans 14 amino acids.

The table lists this clone with a count of one. The chain carries TRBV10-3 and TRBJ1-1; D remains ambiguous. V was clipped by 5 bases and J by 0 bases, with 7 bases between them. This CDR3 contains 13 residues. The germline CDR1 and CDR2 sequences are ENHRY and SYGVKD. In DNA form, the CDR3 reads TGTGCCATCAGTCGGGTAATGAACACTGAAGCTTTCTTT. Protein sequence: CAISRVMNTEAFF.

The chain is built from TRBV25-1 and TRBJ1-3, with D perhaps matching TRBD1 (6 bases). The V gene's germline CDR1 is MGHDK and CDR2 SYGVNS. V was trimmed by 5 bases and J by 2 bases, leaving 13 bases between them. This CDR3 is 15 amino acids long. CDR3 sequence: CASSWTAGTGNTIYF. The CDR3 DNA is TGTGCCAGCAGTTGGACAGCCGGAACTGGAAACACCATATATTTT.